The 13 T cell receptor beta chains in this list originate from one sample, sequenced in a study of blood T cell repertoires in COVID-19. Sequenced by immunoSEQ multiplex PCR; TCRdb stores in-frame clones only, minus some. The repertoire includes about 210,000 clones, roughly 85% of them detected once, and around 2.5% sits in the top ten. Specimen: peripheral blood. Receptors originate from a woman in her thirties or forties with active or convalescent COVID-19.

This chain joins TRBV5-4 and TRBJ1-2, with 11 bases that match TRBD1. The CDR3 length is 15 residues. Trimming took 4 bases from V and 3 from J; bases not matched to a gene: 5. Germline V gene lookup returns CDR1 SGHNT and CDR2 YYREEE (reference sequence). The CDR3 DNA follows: TGTGCCAGCAGCCCAGGACAGGGGGCGGACTATGGCTACACCTTC. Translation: CASSPGQGADYGYTF.

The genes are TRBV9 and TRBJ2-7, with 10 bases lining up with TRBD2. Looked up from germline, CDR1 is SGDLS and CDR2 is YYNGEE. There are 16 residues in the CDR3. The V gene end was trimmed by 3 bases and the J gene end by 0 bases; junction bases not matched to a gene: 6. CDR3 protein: CASSGLAGGSSYEQYF. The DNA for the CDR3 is TGTGCCAGCAGCGGCTTAGCGGGGGGTTCCTCCTACGAGCAGTACTTC.

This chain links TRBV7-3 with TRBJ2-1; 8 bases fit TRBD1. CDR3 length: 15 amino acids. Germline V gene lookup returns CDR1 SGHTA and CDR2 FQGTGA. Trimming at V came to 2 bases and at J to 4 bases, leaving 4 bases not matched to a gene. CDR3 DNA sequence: TGTGCCAGCAGCTTAGACAGGGGTGGATACAATGAGCAGTTCTTC. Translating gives CASSLDRGGYNEQFF.

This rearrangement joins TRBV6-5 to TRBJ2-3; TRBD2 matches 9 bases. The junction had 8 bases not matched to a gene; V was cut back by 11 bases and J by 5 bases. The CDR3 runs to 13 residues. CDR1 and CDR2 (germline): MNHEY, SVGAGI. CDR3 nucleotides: TGTGCCGGACATAGCGGGAGTAAAGATACGCAGTATTTT. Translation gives CAGHSGSKDTQYF.

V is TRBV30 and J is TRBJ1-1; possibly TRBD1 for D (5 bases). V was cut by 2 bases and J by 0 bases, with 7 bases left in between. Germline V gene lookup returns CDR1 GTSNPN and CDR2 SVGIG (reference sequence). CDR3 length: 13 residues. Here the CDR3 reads CAWSRQLNTEAFF. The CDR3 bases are TGTGCCTGGAGTCGACAGTTGAACACTGAAGCTTTCTTT. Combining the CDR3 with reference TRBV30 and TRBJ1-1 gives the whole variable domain SQTIHQWPATLVQPVGSPLSLECTVEGTSNPNLYWYRQAAGRGLQLLFYSVGIGQISSEVPQNLSASRPQDRQFILSSKKLLLSDSGFYLCAWSRQLNTEAFFGQGTRLTVV.

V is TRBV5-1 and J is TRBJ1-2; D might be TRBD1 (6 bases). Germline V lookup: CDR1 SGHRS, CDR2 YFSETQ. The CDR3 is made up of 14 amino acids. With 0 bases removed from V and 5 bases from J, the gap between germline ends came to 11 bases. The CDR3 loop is CASSLAQGEYGYTF. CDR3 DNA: TGCGCCAGCAGCTTGGCACAGGGAGAGTATGGCTACACCTTC.

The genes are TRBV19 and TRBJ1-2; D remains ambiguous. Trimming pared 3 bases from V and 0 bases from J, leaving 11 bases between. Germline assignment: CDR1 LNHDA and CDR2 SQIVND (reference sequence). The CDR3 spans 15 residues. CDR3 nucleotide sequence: TGTGCCAGTAGTATTCGTTCCCCTACTAACTATGGCTACACCTTC. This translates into CASSIRSPTNYGYTF.

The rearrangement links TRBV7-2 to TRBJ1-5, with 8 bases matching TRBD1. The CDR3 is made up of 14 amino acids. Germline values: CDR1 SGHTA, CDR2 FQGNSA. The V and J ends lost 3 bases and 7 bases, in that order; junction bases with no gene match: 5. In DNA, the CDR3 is TGTGCCAGCAGCTTGGACAGGGAGGTGCAGCCCCAGCATTTT. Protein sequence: CASSLDREVQPQHF.

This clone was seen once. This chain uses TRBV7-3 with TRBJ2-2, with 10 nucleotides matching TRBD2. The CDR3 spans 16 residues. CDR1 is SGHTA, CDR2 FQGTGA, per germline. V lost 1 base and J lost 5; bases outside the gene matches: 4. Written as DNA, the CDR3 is TGTGCCAGCAGCTTAAAAGCGGGAGGGTCTACCGGGGAGCTGTTTTTT. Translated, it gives CASSLKAGGSTGELFF.

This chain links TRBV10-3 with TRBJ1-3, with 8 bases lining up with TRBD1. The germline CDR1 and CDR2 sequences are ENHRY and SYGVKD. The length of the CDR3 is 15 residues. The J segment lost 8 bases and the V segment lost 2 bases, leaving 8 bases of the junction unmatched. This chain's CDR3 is CAISEPDRGWDTIYF. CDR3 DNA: TGTGCCATCAGTGAGCCCGACAGGGGCTGGGACACCATATATTTT.

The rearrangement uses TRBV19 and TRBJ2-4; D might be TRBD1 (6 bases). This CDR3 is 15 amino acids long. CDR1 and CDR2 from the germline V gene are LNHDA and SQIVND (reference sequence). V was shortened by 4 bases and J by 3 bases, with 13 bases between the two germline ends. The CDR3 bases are TGTGCCAGTAGTACGCAGGGGTTTGACAAAAACATTCAGTACTTC. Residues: CASSTQGFDKNIQYF.

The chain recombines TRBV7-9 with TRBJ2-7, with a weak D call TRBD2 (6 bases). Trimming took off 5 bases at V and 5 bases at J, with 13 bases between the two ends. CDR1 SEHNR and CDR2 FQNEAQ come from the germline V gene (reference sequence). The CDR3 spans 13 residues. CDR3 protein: CASSLSRGDEQYF. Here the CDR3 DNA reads TGTGCCAGCAGCCTCTCGCGGGGCGACGAGCAGTACTTC.

Written as DNA, the CDR3 is TGTGCCTGGAGACACCCCGGGACAGGCTCACCCCTCCACTTT. It yields the protein CAWRHPGTGSPLHF. The chain links TRBV30 to TRBJ1-6, with 8 bases aligning to TRBD1. Germline CDR1 GTSNPN, CDR2 SVGIG (reference sequence). With V trimmed by 3 bases and J by 10 bases, 8 bases remained unmatched. The CDR3 contains 14 residues.